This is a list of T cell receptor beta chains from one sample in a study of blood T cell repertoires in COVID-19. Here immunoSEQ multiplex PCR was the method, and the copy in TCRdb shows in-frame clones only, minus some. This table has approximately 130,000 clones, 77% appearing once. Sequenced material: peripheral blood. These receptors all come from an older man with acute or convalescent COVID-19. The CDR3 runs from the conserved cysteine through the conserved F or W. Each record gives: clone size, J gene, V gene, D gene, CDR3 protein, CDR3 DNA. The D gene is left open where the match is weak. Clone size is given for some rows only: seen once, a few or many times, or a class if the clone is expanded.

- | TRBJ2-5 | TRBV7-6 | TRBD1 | CASSLGDSQETQYF | TGTGCCAGCAGCTTAGGGGACAGTCAAGAGACCCAGTACTTC
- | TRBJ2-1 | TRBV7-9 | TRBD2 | CASSSREGRVVNEQFF | TGTGCCAGCAGCTCTCGGGAGGGTAGAGTTGTCAATGAGCAGTTCTTC
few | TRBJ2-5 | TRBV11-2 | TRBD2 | CASSSLRAGGQETQYF | TGTGCCAGCAGCTCCCTTAGGGCGGGGGGCCAAGAGACCCAGTACTTC
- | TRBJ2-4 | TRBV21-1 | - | CASTQIQGGYGNIQYF | TGTGCCAGCACCCAAATCCAGGGGGGCTACGGGAACATTCAGTACTTC
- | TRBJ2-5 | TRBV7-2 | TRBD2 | CASSRAPAGSQETQYF | TGTGCCAGCAGCCGCGCGCCAGCGGGGTCCCAAGAGACCCAGTACTTC
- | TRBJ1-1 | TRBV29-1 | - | CSVVQGLSTEAFF | TGCAGCGTTGTGCAGGGTTTATCCACTGAAGCTTTCTTT
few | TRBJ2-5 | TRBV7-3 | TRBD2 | CASSRAGDETQYF | TGTGCCAGCAGCAGGGCGGGGGACGAGACCCAGTACTTC
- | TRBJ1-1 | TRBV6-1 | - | CASSDKQGRTEAFF | TGTGCCAGCAGTGATAAACAGGGTCGTACTGAAGCTTTCTTT
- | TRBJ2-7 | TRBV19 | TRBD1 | CASSIPGQGRGEQYF | TGTGCCAGTAGTATACCGGGACAGGGCCGGGGCGAGCAGTACTTC
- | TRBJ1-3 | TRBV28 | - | CAGRSQGGNTIYF | TGTGCCGGTAGATCCCAGGGCGGAAACACCATATATTTT
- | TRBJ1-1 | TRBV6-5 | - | CASPGVVVNTEAFF | TGTGCCAGCCCGGGGGTGGTGGTAAACACTGAAGCTTTCTTT
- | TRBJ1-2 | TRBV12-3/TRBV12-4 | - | CASSLSNYGYTF | TGTGCCAGCAGTTTGTCGAACTATGGCTACACCTTC
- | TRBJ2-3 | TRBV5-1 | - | CASSWGGGASTDTQYF | TGCGCCAGCAGCTGGGGTGGCGGGGCGAGCACAGATACGCAGTATTTT
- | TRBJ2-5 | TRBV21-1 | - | CASSSSRWEVTQYF | TGTGCCAGCAGCTCTTCTAGGTGGGAGGTGACCCAGTACTTC
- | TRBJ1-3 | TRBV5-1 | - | CASGAGDSGNTIYF | TGCGCCAGCGGGGCAGGGGACTCTGGAAACACCATATATTTT
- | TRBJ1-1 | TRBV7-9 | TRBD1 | CASSLTGIPEAFF | TGTGCCAGCAGCTTGACAGGGATTCCTGAAGCTTTCTTT
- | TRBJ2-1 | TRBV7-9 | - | CASSFTSGQGPAGFF | TGTGCCAGCAGCTTTACTTCTGGGCAAGGCCCTGCGGGGTTCTTC
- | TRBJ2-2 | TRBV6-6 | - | CASSLQNTGELFF | TGTGCCAGCAGTTTACAAAACACCGGGGAGCTGTTTTTT
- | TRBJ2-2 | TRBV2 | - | CASSEHRSSTGELFF | TGTGCCAGCAGTGAACACCGGAGTAGCACCGGGGAGCTGTTTTTT
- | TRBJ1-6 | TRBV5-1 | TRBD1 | CASSLDPQGMNSPLHF | TGCGCCAGCAGCTTGGACCCACAGGGGATGAATTCACCCCTCCACTTT
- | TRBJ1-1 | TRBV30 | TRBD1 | CAWQGDMNTEAFF | TGTGCCTGGCAGGGGGATATGAACACTGAAGCTTTCTTT
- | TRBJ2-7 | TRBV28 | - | CASSFLGASEQYF | TGTGCCAGCAGTTTTCTGGGGGCGAGCGAGCAGTACTTC
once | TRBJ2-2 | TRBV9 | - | CASSEGPAYGELFF | TGTGCCAGCAGCGAGGGGCCGGCATACGGGGAGCTGTTTTTT
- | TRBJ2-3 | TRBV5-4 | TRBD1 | CASSSNRDRGGADTQYF | TGTGCCAGCAGCTCGAACCGGGACAGGGGTGGTGCAGATACGCAGTATTTT
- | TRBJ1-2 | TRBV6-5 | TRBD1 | CASSRQGRYGYTF | TGTGCCAGCAGCCGACAGGGCCGTTATGGCTACACCTTC
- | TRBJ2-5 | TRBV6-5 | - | CASSTTSRETQYF | TGTGCCAGCAGTACAACTAGTCGAGAGACCCAGTACTTC
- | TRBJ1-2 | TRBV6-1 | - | CASSDLGGYGYTF | TGTGCCAGCAGTGATTTGGGGGGGTATGGCTACACCTTC
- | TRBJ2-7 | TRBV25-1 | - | CASSDPTPGSYEQYF | TGTGCCAGCAGTGACCCCACCCCAGGGTCCTACGAGCAGTACTTC
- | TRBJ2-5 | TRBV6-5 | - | CASSYGGGLQETQYF | TGTGCCAGCAGTTACGGCGGGGGCCTCCAAGAGACCCAGTACTTC
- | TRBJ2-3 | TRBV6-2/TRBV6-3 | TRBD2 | CASSYLAGVPTDTQYF | TGTGCCAGCAGTTACCTAGCGGGGGTCCCGACAGATACGCAGTATTTT
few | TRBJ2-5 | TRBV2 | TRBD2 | CASRVLRGGTQETQYF | TGTGCCAGCAGGGTTTTGCGGGGGGGAACGCAAGAGACCCAGTACTTC
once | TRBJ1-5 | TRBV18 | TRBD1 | CASSPTWTGNQPQHF | TGTGCCAGCTCACCAACCTGGACAGGGAATCAGCCCCAGCATTTT
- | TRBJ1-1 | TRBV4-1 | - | CASSQETPTGAFF | TGCGCCAGCAGCCAAGAAACCCCTACAGGAGCTTTCTTT
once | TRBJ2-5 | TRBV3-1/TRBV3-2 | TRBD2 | CASSQVRRGGETQYF | TGTGCCAGCAGCCAAGTGAGGCGGGGGGGGGAGACCCAGTACTTC
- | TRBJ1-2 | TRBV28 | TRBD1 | CASSLGGQGLSNYTF | TGTGCCAGCAGTTTAGGCGGACAGGGTTTGTCCAACTACACCTTC
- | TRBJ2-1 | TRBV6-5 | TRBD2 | CASRIAGGHEQFF | TGTGCCAGCAGGATTGCGGGGGGGCATGAGCAGTTCTTC
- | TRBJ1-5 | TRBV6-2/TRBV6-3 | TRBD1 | CASSATGWGGNQPQHF | TGTGCCAGCAGTGCGACAGGGTGGGGAGGCAATCAGCCCCAGCATTTT
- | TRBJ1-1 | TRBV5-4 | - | CASSRGQLNTEAFF | TGTGCCAGCAGCCGCGGACAGTTGAACACTGAAGCTTTCTTT
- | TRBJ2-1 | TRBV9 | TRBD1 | CASSVEAGGNEQFF | TGTGCCAGCAGCGTAGAGGCAGGGGGCAATGAGCAGTTCTTC
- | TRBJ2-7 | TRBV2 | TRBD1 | CASSEARWDRVLDSYEQYF | TGTGCCAGCAGTGAAGCGCGATGGGACAGGGTTCTGGACTCCTACGAGCAGTACTTC
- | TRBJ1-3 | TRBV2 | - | CAWRSAAGNTIYF | TGTGCCTGGAGATCGGCAGCTGGAAACACCATATATTTT
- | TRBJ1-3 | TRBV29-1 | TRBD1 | CSVGAGGSGNTIYF | TGCAGCGTTGGGGCAGGGGGCTCTGGAAACACCATATATTTT